These 27 T cell receptor beta chains originate from one sample sequenced in a study (dated by TCRdb to the mid-2010s). Libraries were prepared through 5' RACE. Reads for this sample came from an Illumina MiSeq. Starting from the raw public reads, TCRdb applied fastp trimming at Q25, assembled clones with MiXCR and retained in-frame beta chains. Here each entry gathers all rows of one CDR3 protein and keeps the most common genes and DNA. Here the sample has some 40,000 distinct CDR3 sequences; 29% occur a single time. Of the sample, approximately 3.7% is held by the ten largest clones. Material for sequencing was memory CD4+ T cells sorted from a lymph node. Reading the label with the study, this specimen's cell subset or site is: memory CD4+ T cells, CD4+CD45RO+CD25-. The receptor source for this set is a female donor with breast cancer.

The gene calls are TRBV10-3 and TRBJ1-1, with TRBD1 as a possible D gene (6 bases). Trimming cost V 9 bases and J 7 bases, with 12 bases left between them. The CDR3 totals 11 residues. From germline, CDR1 is ENHRY and CDR2 SYGVKD. The CDR3 DNA follows: TGTGCCATGCAGGGGTCCGGTGAAGCTTTCTTT. It yields the protein CAMQGSGEAFF.

This clonotype was seen only a few times. A junction end diverges from the germline sequence, so it may reflect a read error. This chain links TRBV4-3 with TRBJ2-3; possible D gene TRBD1, 5 bases. The CDR3 is made up of 17 amino acids. Looked up from germline, CDR1 is LGHNA and CDR2 is YSLEER. CDR3 in DNA: TGCGCCAGCAGCCAGGGAAGTGGGGCGAGCTTCACAGATGCGCAGTATTTT. The encoded protein is CASSQGSGASFTDAQYF.

Details on this clonotype: Without the conserved terminal phenylalanine or tryptophan, this CDR3 likely stems from a read error. The limits of the CDR3 on the DNA are not certain, so only TCRdb's listed CDR3 is given. This chain connects TRBV21-1 to TRBJ2-5; the tabulated D call, TRBD1, remains unverified against the DNA. TRBV21-1 is listed as a pseudogene. Both ends counted, the CDR3 spans 17 residues. The CDR3 sequence is CASSKADSGTGVETQYI.

This clonotype was seen a handful of times. This chain links TRBV3-1 with TRBJ2-4, with a tentative D call TRBD1 (5 bases). Trimming left V 1 base short and J 8 bases short, with 6 bases between. Germline V gene lookup returns CDR1 LGHDT and CDR2 YNNKEL (reference sequence). This CDR3 has 12 residues. CDR3 bases: TGTGCCAGCAGCCAAGTCAGGGACATTCAGTACTTC. As protein: CASSQVRDIQYF.

This clonotype was seen more than once but under ten times. The CDR3 nucleotides read TGCAGTGCTAGAGCCCTCCGGGACAACTCCTACGAGCAGTACTTC. Translated: CSARALRDNSYEQYF. The chain joins TRBV20-1 to TRBJ2-7, with D perhaps matching TRBD1 (6 bases). Trimming took off 1 base at V and 0 bases at J, with 13 bases between the two ends. The CDR3 extends over 15 amino acids. Germline-derived CDR1 and CDR2 are DFQATT and SNEGSKA (reference sequence).

In this sample, this clonotype turned up many times. This sequence joins TRBV12-3 or TRBV12-4 and TRBJ1-5; no definite D call. The CDR3 is 13 residues long. Trimming took off 2 bases at V and 3 bases at J, with 5 bases between the two ends. The CDR3 here is CASSLNDNQPQHF. The CDR3 nucleotides are TGTGCCAGCAGTTTAAATGACAATCAGCCCCAGCATTTT.

V and J are TRBV5-1 and TRBJ2-1; D gene unclear. The germline gives CDR1 SGHRS, CDR2 YFSETQ. The CDR3 covers 13 residues. V lost 0 bases, J lost 8 bases, and 9 bases lay in between. CDR3 sequence (DNA): TGCGCCAGCAGCTTGGACGGGTATTATGAGCAGTTCTTC. This codes for CASSLDGYYEQFF.

The rearrangement joins TRBV24-1 to TRBJ2-6; the D is unclear. The CDR3 is 14 residues long. Germline CDR1 and CDR2: KGHDR and SFDVKD. The V and J ends lost 3 bases and 2 bases respectively, with 4 bases between them. CDR3 nucleotides: TGTGCCACCAGTGATCATGCTGGGGCCAACGTCCTGACTTTC. Its protein product is CATSDHAGANVLTF.

This clonotype was seen a handful of times. The chain employs TRBV7-8 and TRBJ1-3; 7 positions agree with TRBD1. V dropped 1 base and J dropped 0; count of bases not matched to a gene: 6. Germline CDR1 and CDR2: SGHVS and FQNEAQ. This CDR3 comprises 17 residues. This CDR3 reads CASSLDRGPISGNTIYF. CDR3 bases: TGTGCCAGCAGCTTAGACAGGGGCCCTATCTCTGGAAACACCATATATTTT.

This clonotype has more than one count but fewer than ten. The rearrangement links TRBV5-1 to TRBJ2-5; D might be TRBD1 (6 bases). The ends were cut back, 1 base at V and 5 bases at J, with 15 bases in the middle. The CDR3 runs to 15 residues. The V gene's germline CDR1 is SGHRS and CDR2 YFSETQ. The CDR3 here is CASSLQPQGMETQYF. The DNA of the CDR3 is TGCGCCAGCAGCTTGCAACCCCAGGGGATGGAGACCCAGTACTTC.

The V gene is TRBV4-1, the J gene TRBJ2-6; 11 bases align to TRBD1. CDR3 size: 20 residues. V lost 1 base to trimming and J lost 0 bases; unmatched junction nucleotides: 8. The V gene's germline CDR1 is MGHRA and CDR2 YSYEKL. The CDR3 bases are TGCGCCAGCAGCCAAGCTCCGGGACAGGGGGGTTTCTCTGGGGCCAACGTCCTGACTTTC. Translated: CASSQAPGQGGFSGANVLTF.

V usage is TRBV5-1 and J usage is TRBJ2-5; 8 bases match TRBD2. The junction had 7 bases not matched to a gene; V was cut back by 2 bases and J by 1 base. The CDR3 runs 16 residues. In germline, CDR1 is SGHRS, CDR2 YFSETQ. The CDR3 region has the DNA TGCGCCAGCAGCTTCCTCGGAGCGGGGGCCCAAGAGACCCAGTACTTC. Protein product: CASSFLGAGAQETQYF.

V gene TRBV7-9 combines with J gene TRBJ2-1, with D unresolved. V gave up 2 bases and J gave up 5 bases, with 13 bases separating them. The CDR3 runs 15 residues. Germline CDR1 SEHNR, CDR2 FQNEAQ (reference sequence). The CDR3 nucleotides are TGTGCCAGCAGCTTATATGCAAGGGCGGACAATGAGCAGTTCTTC. It codes for CASSLYARADNEQFF.

The V and J genes are TRBV2 and TRBJ2-2; D not certain. The V end lost 4 bases, the J end lost 4 bases, and 7 bases lay between the germline ends. CDR3 length: 13 residues. Germline assignment: CDR1 SNHLY and CDR2 FYNNEI. The CDR3 DNA follows: TGTGCCAGCAGTGCTTCCAGCACCGGGGAGCTGTTTTTT. Its translation: CASSASSTGELFF.

This clonotype was found many times. This chain joins TRBV7-9 and TRBJ2-1; 7 positions agree with TRBD2. The germline V gene has CDR1 SEHNR and CDR2 FQNEAQ (reference sequence). The V segment lost 4 bases and the J segment 8 bases; nucleotides outside the gene matches: 11. This CDR3 has 15 residues. The CDR3 coding sequence is TGTGCCAGCAGCTCCGCGGGGGAGGGAGCGGATGAGCAGTTCTTC. Translated, it gives CASSSAGEGADEQFF.

This clonotype was observed a few times. The chain joins TRBV29-1 to TRBJ1-2, with a weak D call TRBD1 (5 bases). Germline V CDR1 and CDR2: SQVTM, ANQGSEA. This CDR3 is 12 amino acids long. V was clipped by 0 bases and J by 12 bases, with 14 bases between them. The CDR3 loop is CSVEEGRGSHTF. The CDR3 DNA reads as TGCAGCGTTGAAGAAGGTAGGGGAAGCCACACCTTC.

This clonotype appeared a single time. The chain has TRBV12-3 or TRBV12-4 and TRBJ2-2, with a weak D call TRBD2 (6 bases). CDR3 length equals 14 residues. V gave up 2 bases and J gave up 8 bases, with 12 bases separating them. In DNA, the CDR3 is TGTGCCAGCAGTTTAATGATCCGGGGGGGGGAGCTGTTTTTT. This translates into CASSLMIRGGELFF.

This chain uses TRBV20-1 with TRBJ1-1, with 7 bases identical to TRBD1. Per the germline V gene, CDR1 is DFQATT and CDR2 is SNEGSKA (reference sequence). V trimming: 5 bases; J trimming: 5 bases; junction bases outside the gene matches: 5. The CDR3 is 12 residues long. This chain's CDR3 is CSAEGAETEAFF. The CDR3, as DNA: TGCAGTGCTGAGGGGGCGGAAACTGAAGCTTTCTTT.

The chain joins TRBV13 to TRBJ1-6, with 12 bases that match TRBD1. After removal of 4 bases from V and 9 bases from J, the junction contained 7 bases not matched to a gene. CDR3 length equals 16 residues. Germline assignment: CDR1 PRHDT and CDR2 FYEKMQ (reference sequence). In DNA, the CDR3 is TGTGCCAGCAGCTCTGGGGACAGGGGGCAGCGTTCACCCCTCCACTTT. Protein product: CASSSGDRGQRSPLHF.

This clonotype was picked up a small number of times. The gene calls are TRBV12-3 or TRBV12-4 and TRBJ2-3, with 7 bases fitting TRBD2. V lost 6 bases, J lost 2 bases, and 5 bases stayed unmatched. This CDR3 comprises 14 residues. CDR3: CASSAAGPTDTQYF. The CDR3 nucleotides read TGTGCCAGCAGCGCAGCGGGGCCCACAGATACGCAGTATTTT.

This clonotype was found a few times. V is TRBV30 and J is TRBJ1-2; unclear D gene. This CDR3 region has 13 residues. Germline V gene lookup returns CDR1 GTSNPN and CDR2 SVGIG (reference sequence). V was shortened by 2 bases and J by 6 bases, with 13 bases between the two germline ends. CDR3 bases: TGTGCCTGGAGTCCGCCGGCGCTGGATGGCTACACCTTC. Residues: CAWSPPALDGYTF.

This chain links TRBV2 with TRBJ2-7; TRBD1 is a possible D gene (6 bases). V dropped 5 bases and J dropped 3 bases, with 8 bases sitting between them. The CDR3 length is 12 residues. Germline lookup yields CDR1 SNHLY and CDR2 FYNNEI. In DNA form, the CDR3 reads TGTGCCAGCAGTACGGACAGCTACGAGCAGTACTTC. This codes for CASSTDSYEQYF.

V is TRBV10-2 and J is TRBJ1-6; possibly TRBD1 for D (6 bases). CDR1 and CDR2 from the germline V gene are WSHSY and SAAADI. Trimming took 7 bases from V and 7 from J, leaving 11 bases between them. CDR3 length: 13 amino acids. CDR3 sequence: CASMRGRNSPLHF. CDR3 nucleotides: TGCGCCAGCATGCGGGGGCGAAATTCACCCCTCCACTTT.

The chain employs TRBV20-1 and TRBJ1-3, with 7 nucleotides matching TRBD1. This CDR3 contains 15 residues. Germline V gene lookup returns CDR1 DFQATT and CDR2 SNEGSKA (reference sequence). V was pared by 3 bases and J by 8 bases, with 13 bases of the junction left unmatched. Here the CDR3 reads CSARAQGLAPDTIYF. The CDR3 DNA reads as TGCAGTGCTAGGGCACAGGGGCTCGCGCCGGACACCATATATTTT.

The V call is TRBV5-1, the J call TRBJ1-6, with TRBD1 matching 9 bases. Germline CDR1 SGHRS, CDR2 YFSETQ. V shed 1 base and J 9 bases; nucleotides not matched to a gene: 5. The CDR3 contains 15 residues. CDR3 nucleotide sequence: TGCGCCAGCAGCTTGTTACAGGGGGCGAGTTCACCCCTCCACTTT. It encodes CASSLLQGASSPLHF.

This rearrangement joins TRBV4-1 to TRBJ2-5; D gene uncertain. CDR3 length: 13 amino acids. Germline values: CDR1 MGHRA, CDR2 YSYEKL. With 3 bases removed from V and 2 bases from J, the gap between germline ends came to 7 bases. The CDR3 spells CASSQRQQETQYF. The CDR3 bases are TGCGCCAGCAGCCAGAGGCAACAAGAGACCCAGTACTTC.

Details on this clonotype: A read error may be the cause here, since a much bigger clone is one base away. The chain has TRBV4-1 and TRBJ2-7; D unresolved. The CDR3 length is 16 residues. Trimming removed 1 base from V and 7 bases from J, with 20 bases in between. Germline V lookup: CDR1 MGHRA, CDR2 YSYEKL. The CDR3 protein is CASSQVNMETYEEQYF. The CDR3 bases are TGCGCCAGCAGCCAAGTAAATATGGAAACGTACGAGGAGCAGTACTTC.